This passage covers 21 T cell receptor beta chains from one sample sequenced in a study of molecular identifiers for immune sequencing clone quantification. MiXCR, applied by TCRdb to the PCR reads, yields one record per CDR3 protein. Of about 630,000 distinct CDR3 sequences listed, 25% were seen once; the top ten hold about 0.84%. Material for sequencing was naive CD8+ T cells from blood, with Jurkat cell RNA spiked in. Regarding subset: FACS-sorted CD8+CD4-CCR7+CD45RA+ naive T cells. These receptors all stem from a human donor in good health. Some libraries in this study had Jurkat cell RNA spiked in.

This rearrangement joins TRBV19 to TRBJ2-5, with D unclear. The CDR3 spans 14 residues. Per germline, CDR1 LNHDA and CDR2 SQIVND (reference sequence). V lost 1 base and J lost 0, with 6 bases in between. CDR3 in amino acids: CASSIATDQETQYF. The CDR3, as DNA: TGTGCCAGTAGTATAGCCACGGACCAAGAGACCCAGTACTTC. Filled out from reference TRBV19 and TRBJ2-5, the complete variable domain reads DGGITQSPKYLFRKEGQNVTLSCEQNLNHDAMYWYRQDPGQGLRLIYYSQIVNDFQKGDIAEGYSVSREKKESFPLTVTSAQKNPTAFYLCASSIATDQETQYFGPGTRLLVL.

This clonotype was counted ten times or more. This rearrangement joins TRBV15 to TRBJ1-3, with a weak D call TRBD1 (5 bases). V lost 4 bases and J lost 2, with 12 bases in between. Germline assignment: CDR1 LNHNV and CDR2 YYDKDF (reference sequence). The CDR3 consists of 15 residues. CDR3 amino acids: CATSTSPGPGNTIYF. CDR3 DNA: TGTGCCACCAGCACCTCGCCGGGGCCTGGAAACACCATATATTTT.

The CDR3 DNA sequence: TGTGCCAGCAGCGGAAAAGGAGGGGTTATCTCCTACGAGCAGTACTTC. Protein: CASSGKGGVISYEQYF. This chain uses TRBV27 with TRBJ2-7; D possibly corresponds to TRBD2 (6 bases). With 6 bases removed from V and 0 bases from J, the gap between germline ends came to 18 bases. The CDR3 is made up of 16 amino acids. Germline values: CDR1 MNHEY, CDR2 SMNVEV (reference sequence).

This clonotype was counted between two and nine times. This sequence joins TRBV3-1 and TRBJ2-5; D is unclear. CDR1 is LGHDT and CDR2 is YNNKEL in the germline V gene (reference sequence). The CDR3 spans 13 residues. Trimming shortened V by 0 bases and J by 0 bases, and 2 bases separated the two germline ends. CDR3: CASSQENQETQYF. DNA for the CDR3: TGTGCCAGCAGCCAAGAAAACCAAGAGACCCAGTACTTC.

This clonotype has just a few counts. The chain combines TRBV20-1 with TRBJ2-7; D may be TRBD2 (6 bases). Germline CDR1 is DFQATT and CDR2 is SNEGSKA (reference sequence). V was shortened by 3 bases and J by 2 bases, with 14 bases between the two germline ends. This CDR3 has 14 amino acids. The CDR3 region has the DNA TGCAGTGCTAGGGCCGGGACTGAGACCTACGAGCAGTACTTC. As protein: CSARAGTETYEQYF.

This clonotype was found once. DNA of the CDR3: TGTGCCAGCCAACCCGGGACAGGGGTCAATGAGCAGTTCTTC. Its protein is CASQPGTGVNEQFF. The genes are TRBV27 and TRBJ2-1, with 10 bases fitting TRBD1. Germline CDR1 MNHEY, CDR2 SMNVEV (reference sequence). This CDR3 comprises 14 residues. V dropped 8 bases and J dropped 6; count of bases not matched to a gene: 7.

V and J are TRBV7-2 and TRBJ2-7; tentatively, D is TRBD1 or TRBD2 (5 bases each). The V end lost 8 bases, the J end lost 0 bases, and 20 bases lay between the germline ends. The CDR3 has 16 amino acids. The germline gives CDR1 SGHTA, CDR2 FQGNSA. The CDR3 here is CASGPAPGAASYEQYF. The CDR3 bases are TGTGCCAGCGGCCCAGCGCCCGGGGCAGCCTCCTACGAGCAGTACTTC.

As to this clonotype: A much larger clone lies a single base off, so this may be a read error. The chain has TRBV10-3 and TRBJ2-7; maybe TRBD2 (5 bases). V was pared by 3 bases and J by 3 bases, with 9 bases between. In germline, CDR1 is ENHRY, CDR2 SYGVKD. This CDR3 has 13 residues. In DNA form, the CDR3 reads TGTGCCATCAGTGAAATACGGGACTACGAGCAGTACTTC. Residues: CAISEIRDYEQYF.

Points on this clonotype: The junction departs from the called germline gene at one end, perhaps through a read error. The V call is TRBV30, the J call TRBJ1-3; D remains ambiguous. Germline CDR1 GTSNPN, CDR2 SVGIG (reference sequence). The CDR3 length is 12 residues. In DNA, the CDR3 is TGTGCCTGGAGGCAATTTGGAAGCACCATATATTTT. This gives the protein CAWRQFGSTIYF.

This clonotype was seen at least ten times. The chain combines TRBV7-8 with TRBJ2-3; TRBD2 matches 9 bases. The J segment lost 1 base and the V segment lost 2 bases, leaving 7 bases of the junction unmatched. Germline assignment: CDR1 SGHVS and CDR2 FQNEAQ. CDR3 length equals 17 residues. CDR3: CASSLSGGPKGTDTQYF. CDR3 bases: TGTGCCAGCAGCTTAAGCGGGGGGCCTAAGGGCACAGATACGCAGTATTTT.

There are many counts of this clonotype. The chain is built from TRBV28 and TRBJ2-5; D unresolved. V was cut by 5 bases and J by 3 bases, with 10 bases left in between. Looked up from germline, CDR1 is MDHEN and CDR2 is SYDVKM. This CDR3 region has 13 residues. DNA of the CDR3: TGTGCCAGCAGTCCCAGGATAGAAGAGACCCAGTACTTC. Residues: CASSPRIEETQYF. Filled out from reference TRBV28 and TRBJ2-5, the complete variable domain reads DVKVTQSSRYLVKRTGEKVFLECVQDMDHENMFWYRQDPGLGLRLIYFSYDVKMKEKGDIPEGYSVSREKKERFSLILESASTNQTSMYLCASSPRIEETQYFGPGTRLLVL.

On this clonotype: A much larger clone is a single base away; this may be a read error. CDR3 protein: CAGSQSSSSSREQYF. The CDR3 DNA reads TGTGCCGGCAGCCAGAGCTCTAGCTCCTCAAGGGAGCAGTACTTC. The chain combines TRBV13 with TRBJ2-7; tentative D call: TRBD2 (5 bases). CDR3 length: 15 residues. Germline CDR1 PRHDT, CDR2 FYEKMQ (reference sequence).

The chain has TRBV20-1 and TRBJ2-7; D perhaps matches TRBD2 (7 bases). The CDR3 covers 14 residues. Trimming took off 0 bases at V and 4 bases at J, with 13 bases between the two ends. Germline-derived CDR1 and CDR2 are DFQATT and SNEGSKA (reference sequence). The CDR3 spells CSARDAGAVYEQYF. Here the CDR3 DNA reads TGCAGTGCTAGAGATGCGGGGGCGGTGTACGAGCAGTACTTC.

This clonotype was seen at least ten times. For the CDR3, the DNA is TGTGCCAGCAGTTTTTATAGGGGAGCTAGCACAGATACGCAGTATTTT. Translated: CASSFYRGASTDTQYF. The genes are TRBV28 and TRBJ2-3; D may correspond to TRBD1 or TRBD2 (5 bases each). This CDR3 contains 16 residues. V was pared by 3 bases and J by 0 bases, with 13 bases between. The germline CDR1 and CDR2 sequences are MDHEN and SYDVKM.

The rearrangement links TRBV4-1 to TRBJ1-2, with D hard to call. The germline V gene encodes CDR1 MGHRA and CDR2 YSYEKL. Trimming pared 1 base from V and 4 bases from J, leaving 10 bases between. CDR3 length equals 14 residues. For the CDR3, the DNA is TGCGCCAGCAGCCAAGGGGAGAGTGGCTATGGCTACACCTTC. Translating it yields CASSQGESGYGYTF.

This clonotype was found a few times. This sequence joins TRBV6-4 and TRBJ2-3; TRBD2 matches at 11 bases. With V trimmed by 5 bases and J by 0 bases, 13 bases remained unmatched. This CDR3 is 19 amino acids long. Germline CDR1 is MRHNA and CDR2 is SNTAGT. CDR3 DNA sequence: TGTGCCAGCAGTCATGAGGGACTAGCGGATGGTGCTAGCACAGATACGCAGTATTTT. Residues: CASSHEGLADGASTDTQYF.

A remark on this clonotype: At one boundary the junction diverges from the germline segment, which might be a read error. The rearrangement links TRBV5-3 to TRBJ2-1; tentative D call: TRBD1 (5 bases). TRBV5-3 falls under the ORF class, with uncertain function. The CDR3 is 14 amino acids. The CDR3 protein is CASSLMTRGNEQFF. The CDR3 coding sequence is TGTGCCAGCAGCTTGATGACAAGGGGCAATGAGCAGTTCTTC.

The V call is TRBV9, the J call TRBJ2-3; a weak D match, TRBD2 (6 bases). Trimming left V 3 bases short and J 2 bases short, with 13 bases between. This CDR3 is 15 amino acids long. CDR1 is SGDLS and CDR2 is YYNGEE in the germline V gene. For the CDR3, the DNA is TGTGCCAGCAGCGCCCGACTAGTTGACACAGATACGCAGTATTTT. Its translation: CASSARLVDTDTQYF.

This clonotype was seen repeatedly, ten times or more. This chain uses TRBV6-5 with TRBJ2-7, with TRBD2 matching over 14 bases. Unmatched junction bases numbered 3, after V lost 0 bases and J lost 2 bases. The CDR3 consists of 17 residues. Per the germline V gene, CDR1 is MNHEY and CDR2 is SVGAGI. The chain's CDR3 is CASSYSGLAGGAYEQYF. For the CDR3, the DNA is TGTGCCAGCAGTTACTCCGGACTAGCGGGAGGAGCCTACGAGCAGTACTTC.

In regard to this clonotype: A much larger clone lies a single base off, so this may be a read error. V usage is TRBV7-9 and J usage is TRBJ2-2; D is unclear. Germline CDR1 SEHNR, CDR2 FQNEAQ (reference sequence). V was cut by 1 base and J by 7 bases, with 13 bases left in between. The CDR3 is 15 residues long. The CDR3 DNA follows: TGTGCCAGCAGCTTAGTAGCCTTCCCAGGCGGGGAGCTGTTTTTT. Its protein product is CASSLVAFPGGELFF.

A note on this clonotype: A much bigger clone sits one base away, suggesting this may be a read error. The rearrangement uses TRBV7-9 and TRBJ1-5; D perhaps matches TRBD1 (5 bases). CDR1 and CDR2 from the germline V gene are SEHNR and FQNEAQ (reference sequence). The CDR3 covers 12 residues. CDR3 sequence (DNA): TGTGCCAGCAGCAAGGGGAATCAGCCCCAGCAATTT. Its protein product is CASSKGNQPQQF.